There are many counts of the clone carrying this T cell receptor beta chain. The data derive from a study of T-cell reconstitution after alpha-beta-depleted transplantation in children. The germline V gene encodes CDR1 DFQATT and CDR2 SNEGSKA (reference sequence). V trimming: 4 bases; J trimming: 5 bases; junction bases outside the gene matches: 13. The CDR3 has 16 residues. The authors prepared the TCRbeta library with unique molecular identifiers. From the PCR reads, TCRdb called clonotypes with MiXCR, one entry per CDR3 protein. The table includes some 200,000 distinct CDR3 sequences, roughly a tenth detected once.

The genes are TRBV20-1 and TRBJ2-5, with 10 bases fitting TRBD1. The sequencing used PBMCs from the stem cell graft donor, collected from the stem cell graft. The receptor was isolated from a human donor who donated a stem cell graft to a child with acute lymphoblastic leukemia. The CDR3 DNA sequence: TGCAGTGCTAACCGCCGGGACAGGGGATCGCGGGAGACCCAGTACTTC. Protein product: CSANRRDRGSRETQYF.